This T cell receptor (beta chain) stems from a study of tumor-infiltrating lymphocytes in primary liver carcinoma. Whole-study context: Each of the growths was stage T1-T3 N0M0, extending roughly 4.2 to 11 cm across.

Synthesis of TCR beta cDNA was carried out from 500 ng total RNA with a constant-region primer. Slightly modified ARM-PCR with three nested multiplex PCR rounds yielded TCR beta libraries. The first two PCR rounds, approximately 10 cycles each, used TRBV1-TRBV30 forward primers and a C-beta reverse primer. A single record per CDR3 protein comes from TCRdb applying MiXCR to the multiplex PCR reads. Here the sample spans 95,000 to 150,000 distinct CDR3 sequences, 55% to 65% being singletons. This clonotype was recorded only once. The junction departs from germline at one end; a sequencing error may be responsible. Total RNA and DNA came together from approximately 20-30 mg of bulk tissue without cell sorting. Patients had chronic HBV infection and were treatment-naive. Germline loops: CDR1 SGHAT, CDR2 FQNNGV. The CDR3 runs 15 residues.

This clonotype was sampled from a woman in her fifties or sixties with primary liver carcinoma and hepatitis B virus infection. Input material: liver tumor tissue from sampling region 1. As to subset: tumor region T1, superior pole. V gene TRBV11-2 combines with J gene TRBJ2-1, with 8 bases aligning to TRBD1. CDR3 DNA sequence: TGTGCCATCAGCTTAGGTGGGACAGGTTACAGTGAGCAGTTCTTC. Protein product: CAISLGGTGYSEQFF.